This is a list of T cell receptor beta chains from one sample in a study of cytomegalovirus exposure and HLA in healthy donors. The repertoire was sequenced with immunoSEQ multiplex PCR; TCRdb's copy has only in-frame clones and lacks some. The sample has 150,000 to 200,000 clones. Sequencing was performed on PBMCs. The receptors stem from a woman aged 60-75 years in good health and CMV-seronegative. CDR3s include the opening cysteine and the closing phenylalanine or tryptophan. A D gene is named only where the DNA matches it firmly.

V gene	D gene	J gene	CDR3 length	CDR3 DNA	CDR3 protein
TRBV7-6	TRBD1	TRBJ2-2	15	TGTGCCAGCAGCTTCAGGGGGCGCAACACCGGGGAGCTGTTTTTT	CASSFRGRNTGELFF
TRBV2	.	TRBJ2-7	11	TGTGCCACCGAGGGTACCTACGAGCAGTACTTC	CATEGTYEQYF
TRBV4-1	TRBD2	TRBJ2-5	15	TGCGCCAGCAGTCCCACCGGGACTAGCATCGAGACCCAGTACTTC	CASSPTGTSIETQYF
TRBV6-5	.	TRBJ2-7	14	TGTGCCAGCAGTTCGAGACTGACTATCGACGAGCAGTACTTC	CASSSRLTIDEQYF
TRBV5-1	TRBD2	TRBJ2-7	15	TGCGCCAGCAGCTTGGTAGCGGGCTCGTCCTACGAGCAGTACTTC	CASSLVAGSSYEQYF
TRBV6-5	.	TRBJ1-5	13	TGTGCCAGCAGTTACTCCAGGGGCCAGCCCCAGCATTTT	CASSYSRGQPQHF
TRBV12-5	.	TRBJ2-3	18	TGTGCTAGTGGCCCCTCCCCGGGGGAGAGGCATAGCACAGATACGCAGTATTTT	CASGPSPGERHSTDTQYF
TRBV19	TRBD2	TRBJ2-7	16	TGTGCCAGTAGTATTTTAGCGGGCCCGGCTACTTACGAGCAGTACTTC	CASSILAGPATYEQYF
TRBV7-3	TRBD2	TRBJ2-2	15	TGTGCCAGCAGCTTACTAGCGGGGTTAACCGGGGAGCTGTTTTTT	CASSLLAGLTGELFF
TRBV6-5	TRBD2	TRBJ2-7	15	TGTGCCAGCAGTAGCGCGGGAGTTGGGTCCTACGAGCAGTACTTC	CASSSAGVGSYEQYF
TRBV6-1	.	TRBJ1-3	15	TGTGCCAGCAGTGACAGTGGGACATACGGAAACACCATATATTTT	CASSDSGTYGNTIYF
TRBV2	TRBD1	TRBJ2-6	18	TGTGCCAGCTCCCGGGAAGGGGGCGTTTACGCTGGGGCCAACGTCCTGACTTTC	CASSREGGVYAGANVLTF
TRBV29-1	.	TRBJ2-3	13	TGCAGCGTCCGAAGGGGAAGCACAGATACGCAGTATTTT	CSVRRGSTDTQYF
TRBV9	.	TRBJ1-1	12	TGTGCCAGCAGCCGAACAGGGCGTGAAGCTTTCTTT	CASSRTGREAFF
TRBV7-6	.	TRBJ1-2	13	TGTGCCAGCAGCTTAGATAGGGGAGGCGGCTACACCTTC	CASSLDRGGGYTF
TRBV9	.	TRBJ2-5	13	TGTGCCAGCAGCGTAGACAGGGTCGAGACCCAGTACTTC	CASSVDRVETQYF
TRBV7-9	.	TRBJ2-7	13	TGTGCCAGCAGTTACAGGGACCTCTACGAGCAGTACTTC	CASSYRDLYEQYF
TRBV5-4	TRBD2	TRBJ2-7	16	TGTGCCAGCAGCTTGGGGCTAGCGGTTTCGCTCTACGAGCAGTACTTC	CASSLGLAVSLYEQYF
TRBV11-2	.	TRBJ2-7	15	TGTGCCAGCAGCTTGTGGGGGCCAGGGGCCTACGAGCAGTACTTC	CASSLWGPGAYEQYF
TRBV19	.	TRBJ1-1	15	TGTGCCAGTAGAAACAAACAGGGAGTGAACACTGAAGCTTTCTTT	CASRNKQGVNTEAFF
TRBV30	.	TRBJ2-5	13	TGTGCCTGGAGAGCGGTGGTTAATACGGCCCAGTACTTC	CAWRAVVNTAQYF